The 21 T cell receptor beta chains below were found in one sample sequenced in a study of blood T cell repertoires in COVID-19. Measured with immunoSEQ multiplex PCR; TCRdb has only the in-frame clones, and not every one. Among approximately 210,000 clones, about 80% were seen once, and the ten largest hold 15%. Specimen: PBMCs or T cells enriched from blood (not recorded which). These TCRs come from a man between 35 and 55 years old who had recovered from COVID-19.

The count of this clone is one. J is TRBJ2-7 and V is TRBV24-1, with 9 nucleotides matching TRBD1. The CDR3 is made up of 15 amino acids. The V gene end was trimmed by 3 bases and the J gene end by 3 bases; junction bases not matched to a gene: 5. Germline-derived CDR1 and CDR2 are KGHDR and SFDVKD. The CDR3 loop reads CATSDRTGGVYEQYF. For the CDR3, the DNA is TGTGCCACCAGTGATAGAACAGGGGGCGTCTACGAGCAGTACTTC.

CDR3: CASSRQRMNTEAFF. CDR3 in DNA: TGCGCCAGCAGCCGACAGAGGATGAACACTGAAGCTTTCTTT. The rearrangement links TRBV4-3 to TRBJ1-1; D might be TRBD1 (5 bases). Per germline, CDR1 LGHNA and CDR2 YSLEER. Trimming stripped 4 bases from V and 0 bases from J, with 9 bases between. This CDR3 has 14 amino acids.

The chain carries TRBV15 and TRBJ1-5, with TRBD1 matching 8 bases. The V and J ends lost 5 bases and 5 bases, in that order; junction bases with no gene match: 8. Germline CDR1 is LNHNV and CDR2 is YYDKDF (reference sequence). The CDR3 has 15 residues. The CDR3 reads CATSGRQGKDQPQHF. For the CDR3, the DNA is TGTGCCACCAGCGGACGACAGGGGAAGGATCAGCCCCAGCATTTT.

The DNA of the CDR3 is TGTGCCAGCAGCTTCAACGGGAAGGGTCAGCCCCAGCATTTT. As protein: CASSFNGKGQPQHF. The rearrangement links TRBV7-2 to TRBJ1-5; D gene uncertain. V lost 3 bases to trimming and J lost 6 bases, with 12 bases between them. The CDR3 has 14 amino acids. Germline lookup yields CDR1 SGHTA and CDR2 FQGNSA.

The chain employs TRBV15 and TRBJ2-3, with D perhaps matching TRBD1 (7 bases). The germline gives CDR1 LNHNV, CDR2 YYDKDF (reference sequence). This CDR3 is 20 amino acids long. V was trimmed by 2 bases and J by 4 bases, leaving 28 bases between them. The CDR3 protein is CATSRPPGQGGHIPADTQYF. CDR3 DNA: TGTGCCACCAGCAGACCCCCCGGGCAGGGGGGCCACATCCCTGCAGATACGCAGTATTTT.

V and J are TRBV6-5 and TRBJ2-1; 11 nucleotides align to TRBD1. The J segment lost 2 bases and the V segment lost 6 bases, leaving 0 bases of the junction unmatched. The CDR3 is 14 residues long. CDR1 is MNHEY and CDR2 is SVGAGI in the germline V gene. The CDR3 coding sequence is TGTGCCAGCAGGGGACAGGGGGCCTACAATGAGCAGTTCTTC. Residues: CASRGQGAYNEQFF.

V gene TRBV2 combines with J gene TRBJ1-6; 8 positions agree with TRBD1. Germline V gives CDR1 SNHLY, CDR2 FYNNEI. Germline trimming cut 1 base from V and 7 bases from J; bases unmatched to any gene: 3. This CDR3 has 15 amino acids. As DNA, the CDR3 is TGTGCCAGCAGTGAAGACCGGGACAGGAATTCACCCCTCCACTTT. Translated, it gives CASSEDRDRNSPLHF.

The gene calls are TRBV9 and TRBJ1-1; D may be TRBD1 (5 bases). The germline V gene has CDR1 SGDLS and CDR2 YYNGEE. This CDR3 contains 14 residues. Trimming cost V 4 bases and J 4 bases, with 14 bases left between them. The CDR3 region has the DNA TGTGCCAGCAGCTCCTTTCCGGGGGGCACTGAAGCTTTCTTT. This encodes CASSSFPGGTEAFF.

The CDR3 protein is CASSGTSYEQYF. In DNA, the CDR3 is TGTGCCAGCAGCGGGACTTCCTACGAGCAGTACTTC. The V call is TRBV9, the J call TRBJ2-7, with a tentative D call TRBD2 (5 bases). The CDR3 sequence is 12 residues long. Germline CDR1 reads SGDLS; CDR2 reads YYNGEE. V was pared by 3 bases and J by 1 base, with 5 bases between.

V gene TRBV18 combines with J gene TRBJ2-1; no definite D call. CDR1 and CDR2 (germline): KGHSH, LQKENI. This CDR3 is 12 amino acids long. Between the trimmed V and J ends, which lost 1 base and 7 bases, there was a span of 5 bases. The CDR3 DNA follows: TGTGCCAGCTCACCACTTCTGAATGAGCAGTTCTTC. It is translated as CASSPLLNEQFF.

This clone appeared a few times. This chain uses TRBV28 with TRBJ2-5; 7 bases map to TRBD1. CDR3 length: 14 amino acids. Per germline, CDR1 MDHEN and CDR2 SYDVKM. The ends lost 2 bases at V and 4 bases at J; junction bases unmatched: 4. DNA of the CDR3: TGTGCCAGCAGTTTAGCGACAGGGCTAGAGACCCAGTACTTC. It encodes CASSLATGLETQYF.

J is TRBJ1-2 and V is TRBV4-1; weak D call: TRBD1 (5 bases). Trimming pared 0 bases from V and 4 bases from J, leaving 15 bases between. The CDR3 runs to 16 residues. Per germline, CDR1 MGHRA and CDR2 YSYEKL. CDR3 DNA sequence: TGCGCCAGCAGCCAAGACAAATGGCCTCAGGGCTATGGCTACACCTTC. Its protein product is CASSQDKWPQGYGYTF.

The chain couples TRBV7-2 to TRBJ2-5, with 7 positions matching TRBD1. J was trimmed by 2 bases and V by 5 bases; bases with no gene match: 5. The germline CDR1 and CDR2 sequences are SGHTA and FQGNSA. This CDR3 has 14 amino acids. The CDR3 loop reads CASSLRDRQETQYF. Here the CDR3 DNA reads TGTGCCAGCAGCCTCCGGGACAGACAAGAGACCCAGTACTTC.

The CDR3 loop is CASSENRNYGYTF. The CDR3 DNA is TGTGCCAGCAGTGAAAATAGAAACTATGGCTACACCTTC. The chain has TRBV6-1 and TRBJ1-2; D unresolved. V gave up 2 bases and J gave up 2 bases, with 6 bases separating them. The CDR3 extends over 13 amino acids. Germline lookup yields CDR1 MNHNS and CDR2 SASEGT.

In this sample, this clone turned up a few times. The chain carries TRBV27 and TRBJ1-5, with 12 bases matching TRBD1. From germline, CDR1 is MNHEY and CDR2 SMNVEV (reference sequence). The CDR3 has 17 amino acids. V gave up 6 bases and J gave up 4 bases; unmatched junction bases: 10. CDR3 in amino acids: CASRPGTGGRENQPQHF. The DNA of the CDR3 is TGTGCCAGCAGGCCCGGGACAGGGGGCCGGGAGAATCAGCCCCAGCATTTT.

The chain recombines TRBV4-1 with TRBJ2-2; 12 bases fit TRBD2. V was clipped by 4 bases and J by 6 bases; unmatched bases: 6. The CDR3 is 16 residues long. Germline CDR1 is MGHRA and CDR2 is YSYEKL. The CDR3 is CASSLRTSGKSGELFF. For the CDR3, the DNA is TGCGCCAGCAGCCTGCGGACTAGCGGGAAATCCGGGGAGCTGTTTTTT.

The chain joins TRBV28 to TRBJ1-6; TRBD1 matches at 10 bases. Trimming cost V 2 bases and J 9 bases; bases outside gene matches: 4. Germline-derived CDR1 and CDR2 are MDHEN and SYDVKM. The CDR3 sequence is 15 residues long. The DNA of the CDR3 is TGTGCCAGCAGTTTAGCAGGACAGGGGGTTTCACCCCTCCACTTT. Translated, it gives CASSLAGQGVSPLHF.

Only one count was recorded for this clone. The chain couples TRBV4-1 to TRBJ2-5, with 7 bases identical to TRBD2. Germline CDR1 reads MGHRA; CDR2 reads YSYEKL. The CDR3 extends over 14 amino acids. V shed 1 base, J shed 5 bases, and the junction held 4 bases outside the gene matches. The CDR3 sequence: CASSQASLAETQYF. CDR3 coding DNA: TGCGCCAGCAGCCAAGCCTCACTAGCGGAGACCCAGTACTTC.

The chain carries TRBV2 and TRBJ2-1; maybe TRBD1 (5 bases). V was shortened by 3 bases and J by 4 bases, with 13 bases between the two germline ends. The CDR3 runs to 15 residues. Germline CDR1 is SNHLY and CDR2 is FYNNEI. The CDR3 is CASSESGGQYNEQFF. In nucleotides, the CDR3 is TGTGCCAGCAGTGAGTCTGGCGGACAATACAATGAGCAGTTCTTC.

The CDR3 sequence is CASSLQGVEAFF. In DNA, the CDR3 is TGTGCCAGCAGTTTACAGGGGGTTGAAGCTTTCTTT. The chain carries TRBV12-3 or TRBV12-4 and TRBJ1-1; 7 bases align to TRBD1. The CDR3 length is 12 residues. With V trimmed by 2 bases and J by 7 bases, 1 base remained unmatched.

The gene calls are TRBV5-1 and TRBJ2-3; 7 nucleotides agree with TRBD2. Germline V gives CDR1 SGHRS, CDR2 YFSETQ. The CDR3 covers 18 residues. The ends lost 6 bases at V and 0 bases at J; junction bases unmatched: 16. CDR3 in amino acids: CASTPLAFGGSSTDTQYF. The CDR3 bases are TGCGCCAGCACTCCTCTAGCTTTCGGGGGGTCTAGCACAGATACGCAGTATTTT.